The subject of this entry is one T cell receptor beta chain. The entry originates in a study of shared clonotypes between healthy human individuals. V lost 5 bases, J lost 1 base, and 8 bases stayed unmatched. The CDR3 length is 17 residues. Looked up from germline, CDR1 is SEHNR and CDR2 is FQNEAQ (reference sequence). Terminally differentiated effector memory CD45RA+ cells were excluded from the naive CD8 cells, which were CD45RO-negative and positively selected for CCR7. Only in-frame clones appear in the TCRdb table, and some are missing; sequencing was by immunoSEQ multiplex PCR. The profile covers 550,000 to 750,000 clones, with 95% to 96% appearing a single time and roughly 0.1% taken by the ten largest.

The V gene is TRBV7-9, the J gene TRBJ2-1, with 10 positions matching TRBD2. Sequenced sample: naive CD8+ T cells sorted from blood. This receptor was identified in a woman between 25 and 40 years old in good health. CDR3 residues: CASSPRTSGLSYNEQFF. The CDR3 DNA follows: TGTGCCAGCAGCCCACGGACTAGCGGCCTTTCCTACAATGAGCAGTTCTTC.